This TCR beta chain was recovered during a study of blood T cell repertoires in COVID-19. The overall study: Acute and convalescent COVID-19 samples came from the United States, Italy and Spain. PBMCs, B-cell-depleted T cells, or T cells were the source of the cDNA or gDNA that made up the material.

Per the original data handling: For nucleated cells, counts were estimated from reference gene primer amplification. The repertoire was sequenced with immunoSEQ multiplex PCR; TCRdb's copy has only in-frame clones and lacks some. V and J calls and clone size come straight from that table; D and trimming were deduced from the DNA. The table lists approximately 60,000 clones, roughly 86% of them singletons. Sequencing was carried out using peripheral blood. The sequence was collected from a man aged 60 to 69 with active or convalescent COVID-19.

CDR3 amino acids: CASTSGRGRETQYF. The CDR3 DNA reads TGCGCCAGCACTAGCGGGAGAGGAAGGGAGACCCAGTACTTC. The chain has TRBV5-1 and TRBJ2-5, with 10 positions matching TRBD2. Germline trimming cut 6 bases from V and 5 bases from J; bases unmatched to any gene: 7. The CDR3 length is 14 residues. CDR1 and CDR2 from the germline V gene are SGHRS and YFSETQ. Based on the CDR3 plus reference TRBV5-1 and TRBJ2-5, the full variable domain is KAGVTQTPRYLIKTRGQQVTLSCSPISGHRSVSWYQQTPGQGLQFLFEYFSETQRNKGNFPGRFSGRQFSNSRSEMNVSTLELGDSALYLCASTSGRGRETQYFGPGTRLLVL.